This TCR beta chain emerged from a study of shared clonotypes between healthy human individuals. Study-level points and caveats: Relative to their counterparts shared across all four donors, non-shared clonotypes exhibited diminished generation probabilities.

On this clone: Antigen unknown.

Those who donated were healthy HIV-negative adults, with no recent acute infections or vaccinations reported. Produced via immunoSEQ multiplex PCR; TCRdb's table is partial and in-frame only. The sample lists more than 850,000 clones, about four fifths occurring once. The clonotype was recovered from a man younger than 30 in good health. Some clones in this sample may be carry-over from other donors' samples. The sample comprised memory CD4+ T cells from PBMCs. Subset in this sample: CD45RA-negative fraction.

The CDR3 is CASSFGAAGGREQYF. The CDR3 bases are TGCGCCAGCAGTTTCGGGGCAGCGGGAGGTCGCGAGCAGTACTTC. This chain links TRBV5-1 with TRBJ2-7; TRBD2 matches 9 bases. The CDR3 loop spans 15 amino acids. With 5 bases clipped from V and 6 bases from J, the junction kept 12 bases outside the gene matches. Germline V lookup: CDR1 SGHRS, CDR2 YFSETQ. Full variable domain (rest looked up from reference TRBV5-1 and TRBJ2-7): KAGVTQTPRYLIKTRGQQVTLSCSPISGHRSVSWYQQTPGQGLQFLFEYFSETQRNKGNFPGRFSGRQFSNSRSEMNVSTLELGDSALYLCASSFGAAGGREQYFGPGTRLTVT.